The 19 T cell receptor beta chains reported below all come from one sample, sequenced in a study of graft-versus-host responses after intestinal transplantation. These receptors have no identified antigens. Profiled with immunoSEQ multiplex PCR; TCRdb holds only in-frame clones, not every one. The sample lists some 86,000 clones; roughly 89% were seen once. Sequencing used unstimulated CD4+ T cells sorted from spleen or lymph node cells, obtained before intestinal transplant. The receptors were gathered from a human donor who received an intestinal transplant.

The CDR3 DNA reads as TGTGCCAGCAGCTTAGATGTGGGGGGACCCTACGAGCAGTACTTC. Its protein product is CASSLDVGGPYEQYF. The V gene is TRBV7-8, the J gene TRBJ2-7; possible D gene TRBD2, 6 bases. CDR1 SGHVS and CDR2 FQNEAQ come from the germline V gene. V gave up 1 base and J gave up 2 bases, with 12 bases separating them. This CDR3 is built from 15 residues.

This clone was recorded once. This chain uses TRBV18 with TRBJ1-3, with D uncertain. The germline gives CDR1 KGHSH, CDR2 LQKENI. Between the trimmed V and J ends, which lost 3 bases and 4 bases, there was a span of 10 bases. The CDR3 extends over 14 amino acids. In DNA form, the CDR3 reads TGTGCCAGCTCACCTGGGAGCGCGGGAAACACCATATATTTT. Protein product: CASSPGSAGNTIYF.

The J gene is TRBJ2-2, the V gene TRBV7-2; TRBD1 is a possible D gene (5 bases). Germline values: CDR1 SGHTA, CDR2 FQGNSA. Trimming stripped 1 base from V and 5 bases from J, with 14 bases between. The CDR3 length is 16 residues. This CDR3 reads CASSLGGHPRTGELFF. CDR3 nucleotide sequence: TGTGCCAGCAGCTTAGGTGGACATCCGAGAACCGGGGAGCTGTTTTTT.

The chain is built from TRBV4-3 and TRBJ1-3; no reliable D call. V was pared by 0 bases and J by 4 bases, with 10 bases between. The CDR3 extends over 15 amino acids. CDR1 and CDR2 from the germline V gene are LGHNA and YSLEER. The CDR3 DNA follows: TGCGCCAGCAGCCAAGAATGGTCAGTGGGAAACACCATATATTTT. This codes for CASSQEWSVGNTIYF.

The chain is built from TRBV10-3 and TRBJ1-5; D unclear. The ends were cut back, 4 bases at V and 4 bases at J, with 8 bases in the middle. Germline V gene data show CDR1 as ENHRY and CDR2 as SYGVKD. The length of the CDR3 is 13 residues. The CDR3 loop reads CAISVAGNQPQHF. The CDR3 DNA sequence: TGTGCCATCAGTGTGGCGGGGAATCAGCCCCAGCATTTT.

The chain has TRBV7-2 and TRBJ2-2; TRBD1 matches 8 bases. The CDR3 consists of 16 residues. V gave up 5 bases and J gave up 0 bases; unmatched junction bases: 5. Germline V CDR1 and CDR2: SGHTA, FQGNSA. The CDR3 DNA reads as TGTGCCAGCAGCACCTACAGGGGGGCGAACACCGGGGAGCTGTTTTTT. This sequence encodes CASSTYRGANTGELFF.

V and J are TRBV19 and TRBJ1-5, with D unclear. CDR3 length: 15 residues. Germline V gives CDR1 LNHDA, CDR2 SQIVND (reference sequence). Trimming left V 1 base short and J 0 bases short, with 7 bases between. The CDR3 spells CASSIAVYSNQPQHF. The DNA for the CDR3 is TGTGCCAGTAGTATAGCGGTATATAGCAATCAGCCCCAGCATTTT.

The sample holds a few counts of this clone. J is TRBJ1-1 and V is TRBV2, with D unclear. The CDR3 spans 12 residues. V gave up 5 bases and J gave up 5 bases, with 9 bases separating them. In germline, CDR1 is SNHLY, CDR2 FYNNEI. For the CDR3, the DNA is TGTGCCAGCAGTCGGAGGGAAACTGAAGCTTTCTTT. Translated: CASSRRETEAFF.

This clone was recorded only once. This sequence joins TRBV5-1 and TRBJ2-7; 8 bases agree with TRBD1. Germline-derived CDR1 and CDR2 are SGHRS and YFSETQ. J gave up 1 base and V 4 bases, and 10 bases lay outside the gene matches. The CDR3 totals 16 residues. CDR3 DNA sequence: TGCGCCAGCAGCGTCGGACAGGGCGCCCTTTCCTACGAGCAGTACTTC. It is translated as CASSVGQGALSYEQYF. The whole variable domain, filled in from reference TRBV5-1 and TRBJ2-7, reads KAGVTQTPRYLIKTRGQQVTLSCSPISGHRSVSWYQQTPGQGLQFLFEYFSETQRNKGNFPGRFSGRQFSNSRSEMNVSTLELGDSALYLCASSVGQGALSYEQYFGPGTRLTVT.

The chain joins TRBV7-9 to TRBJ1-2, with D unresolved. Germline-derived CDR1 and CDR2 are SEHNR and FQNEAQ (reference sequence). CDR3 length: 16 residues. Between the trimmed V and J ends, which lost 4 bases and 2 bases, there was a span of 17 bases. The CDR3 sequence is CASSSQIPRENYGYTF. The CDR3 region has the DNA TGTGCCAGCAGCTCGCAAATCCCCCGGGAGAACTATGGCTACACCTTC.

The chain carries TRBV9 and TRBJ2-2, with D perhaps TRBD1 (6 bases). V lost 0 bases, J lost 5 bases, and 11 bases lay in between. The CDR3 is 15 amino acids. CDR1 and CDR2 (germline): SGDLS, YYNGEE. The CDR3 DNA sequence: TGTGCCAGCAGCGTAGTCGAACAGGGTACCGGGGAGCTGTTTTTT. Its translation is CASSVVEQGTGELFF. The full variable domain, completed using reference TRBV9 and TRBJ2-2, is DSGVTQTPKHLITATGQRVTLRCSPRSGDLSVYWYQQSLDQGLQFLIQYYNGEERAKGNILERFSAQQFPDLHSELNLSSLELGDSALYFCASSVVEQGTGELFFGEGSRLTVL.

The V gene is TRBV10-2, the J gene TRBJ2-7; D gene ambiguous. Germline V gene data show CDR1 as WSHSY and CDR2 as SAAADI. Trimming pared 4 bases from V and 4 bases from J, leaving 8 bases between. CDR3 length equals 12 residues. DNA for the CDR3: TGCGCCAGCAGTGTTGGCTCTTACGAGCAGTACTTC. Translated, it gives CASSVGSYEQYF.

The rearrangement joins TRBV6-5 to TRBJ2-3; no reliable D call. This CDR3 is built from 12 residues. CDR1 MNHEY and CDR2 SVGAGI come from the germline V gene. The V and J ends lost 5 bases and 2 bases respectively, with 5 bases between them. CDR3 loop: CASSPSTDTQYF. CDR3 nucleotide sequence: TGTGCCAGCAGTCCCTCCACAGATACGCAGTATTTT.

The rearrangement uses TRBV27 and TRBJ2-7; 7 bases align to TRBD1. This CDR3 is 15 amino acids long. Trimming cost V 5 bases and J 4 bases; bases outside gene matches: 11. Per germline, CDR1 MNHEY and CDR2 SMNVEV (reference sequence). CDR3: CASSPRQGLGYEQYF. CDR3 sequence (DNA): TGTGCCAGCAGTCCGCGACAGGGTTTGGGATACGAGCAGTACTTC.

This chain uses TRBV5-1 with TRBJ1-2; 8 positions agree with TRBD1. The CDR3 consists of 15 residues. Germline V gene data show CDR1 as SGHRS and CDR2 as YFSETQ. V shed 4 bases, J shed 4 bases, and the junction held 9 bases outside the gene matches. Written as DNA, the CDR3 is TGCGCCAGCAGCACCGCAGGGGGCGCCGGCTATGGCTACACCTTC. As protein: CASSTAGGAGYGYTF.

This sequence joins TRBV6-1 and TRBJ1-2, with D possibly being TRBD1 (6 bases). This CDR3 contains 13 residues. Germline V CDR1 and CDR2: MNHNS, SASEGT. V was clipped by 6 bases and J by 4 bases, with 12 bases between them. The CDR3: CASREDRGYGYTF. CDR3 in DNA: TGTGCCAGCAGGGAGGACAGAGGCTATGGCTACACCTTC.

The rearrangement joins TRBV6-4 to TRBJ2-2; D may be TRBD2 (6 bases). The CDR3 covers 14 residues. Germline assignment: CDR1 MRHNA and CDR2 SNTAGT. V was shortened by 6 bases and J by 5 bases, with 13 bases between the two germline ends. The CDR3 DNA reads TGTGCCAGCAGGGAGGGGCCGGGAACCGGGGAGCTGTTTTTT. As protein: CASREGPGTGELFF.

The CDR3: CASSQSRISAQYF. CDR3 nucleotides: TGTGCCAGCAGCCAAAGTCGAATTTCAGCGCAGTATTTT. The chain is built from TRBV14 and TRBJ2-3; D ambiguous. The CDR3 loop spans 13 amino acids. The V end lost 2 bases, the J end lost 10 bases, and 13 bases lay between the germline ends. Germline CDR1 reads SGHDN; CDR2 reads FVKESK. Together with reference TRBV14 and TRBJ2-3, the CDR3 gives the full variable domain: EAGVTQFPSHSVIEKGQTVTLRCDPISGHDNLYWYRRVMGKEIKFLLHFVKESKQDESGMPNNRFLAERTGGTYSTLKVQPAELEDSGVYFCASSQSRISAQYFGPGTRLTVL.

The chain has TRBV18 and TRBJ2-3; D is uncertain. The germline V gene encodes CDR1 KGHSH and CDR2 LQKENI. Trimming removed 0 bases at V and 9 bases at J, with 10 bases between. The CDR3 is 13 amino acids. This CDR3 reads CASSPPPGVTQYF. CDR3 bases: TGTGCCAGCTCACCACCTCCGGGTGTCACGCAGTATTTT.